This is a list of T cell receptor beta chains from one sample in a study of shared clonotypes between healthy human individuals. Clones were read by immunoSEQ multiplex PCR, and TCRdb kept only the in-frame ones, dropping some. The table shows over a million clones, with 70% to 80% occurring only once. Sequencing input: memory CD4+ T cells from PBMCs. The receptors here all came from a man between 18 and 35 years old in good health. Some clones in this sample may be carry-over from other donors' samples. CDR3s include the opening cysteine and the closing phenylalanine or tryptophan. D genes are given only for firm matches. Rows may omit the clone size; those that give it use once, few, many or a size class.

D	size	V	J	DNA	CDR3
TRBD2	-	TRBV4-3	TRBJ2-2	TGCGCCAGCAGCCAAGGGGGACTACGGGAATACACCGGGGAGCTGTTTTTT	CASSQGGLREYTGELFF
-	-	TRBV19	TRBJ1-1	TGTGCCAGTAGTCCGGGGGCCGCGGCTACCACTGAAGCTTTCTTT	CASSPGAAATTEAFF
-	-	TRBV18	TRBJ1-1	TGTGCCAGCTCACCACAGTCAGTGAACACTGAAGCTTTCTTT	CASSPQSVNTEAFF
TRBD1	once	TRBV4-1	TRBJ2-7	TGCGCCAGCAGCCAAGGGGTGGACAGGCCACCCTACGAGCAGTACTTC	CASSQGVDRPPYEQYF
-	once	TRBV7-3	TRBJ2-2	TGTGCCAGCAGCTTAACCCTCCCCGGGGCTTCGAACACCGGGGAGCTGTTTTTT	CASSLTLPGASNTGELFF
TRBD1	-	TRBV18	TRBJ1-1	TGTGCCAGCTCACCCACAGGGGTGGGCACTGAAGCTTTCTTT	CASSPTGVGTEAFF
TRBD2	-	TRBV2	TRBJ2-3	TGTGCCAGCAGCAAGCCTAGCGGGAGCACAGATACGCAGTATTTT	CASSKPSGSTDTQYF
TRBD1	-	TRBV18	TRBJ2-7	TGTGCCAGCTCACCACTGGGACAGGGGGCCGAGCAGTACTTC	CASSPLGQGAEQYF
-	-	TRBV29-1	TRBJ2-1	TGCAGCGTTGACGCGGACAGCTACAATGAGCAGTTCTTC	CSVDADSYNEQFF
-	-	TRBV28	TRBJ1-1	TGTGCCAGCAGTAGCGGGGGCAGCGGGGGGCACACTGAAGCTTTCTTT	CASSSGGSGGHTEAFF
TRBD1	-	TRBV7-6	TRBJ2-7	TGTGCCAGCAGCTCCCCCGGGACAGGGGCCTACGAGCAGTACTTC	CASSSPGTGAYEQYF
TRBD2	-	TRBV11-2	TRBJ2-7	TGTGCCAGCAGCCCAATCACTAGCGGGAGGTCTCACTTC	CASSPITSGRSHF
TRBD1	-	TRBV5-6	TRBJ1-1	TGTGCCAGCAGCCCTTACAGGGGGCCAAGGTTGAACACTGAAGCTTTCTTT	CASSPYRGPRLNTEAFF
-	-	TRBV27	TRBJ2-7	TGTGCCAGCAGTCCCCTCTTAGGGGCTACCTACGAGCAGTACTTC	CASSPLLGATYEQYF
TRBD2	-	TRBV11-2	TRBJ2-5	TGTGCCAGCAGCCCCGGTTGGTCTAGCGGAGGAGGATGGCAAGAGACCCAGTACTTC	CASSPGWSSGGGWQETQYF
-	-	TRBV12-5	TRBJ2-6	TGTGCTAGTGGTTTATCTGGGGCCAACGTCCTGACTTTC	CASGLSGANVLTF
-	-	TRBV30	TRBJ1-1	TGTGCCTGGACAGGGCAGAACACTGAAGCTTTCTTT	CAWTGQNTEAFF
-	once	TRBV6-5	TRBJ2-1	TGTGCCAGCACCCTCACAGGGAACTCCTACAATGAGCAGTTCTTC	CASTLTGNSYNEQFF
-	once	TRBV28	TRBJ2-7	TGTGCCAGCACCACGGACCCCGCCTACGAGCAGTACTTC	CASTTDPAYEQYF
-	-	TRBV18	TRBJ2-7	TGTGCCAGCTCACGAGATTTATTTGGAGAGTGGTACTTC	CASSRDLFGEWYF
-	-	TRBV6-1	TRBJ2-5	TGTGCCAGCAGCGCACGACTGGGAGAGACCCAGTACTTC	CASSARLGETQYF
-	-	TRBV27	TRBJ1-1	TGTGCCAGCAGCTCGCGCCGGACTGAAGCTTTCTTT	CASSSRRTEAFF
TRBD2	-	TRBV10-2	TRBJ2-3	TGCGCCAGCAGGGCGGGAGGGGCAGATACGCAGTATTTT	CASRAGGADTQYF
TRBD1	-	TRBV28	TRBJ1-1	TGTGCCAGCAGATCCCTCGGGGCAGGGGGCTCCAACACTGAAGCTTTCTTT	CASRSLGAGGSNTEAFF
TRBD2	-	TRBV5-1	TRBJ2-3	TGCGCCAGCAGCTCTGGAGGGACTAGCGGCACAGATACGCAGTATTTT	CASSSGGTSGTDTQYF
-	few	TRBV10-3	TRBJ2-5	TGTGCCATCAGTGCCCCTGACTTTCAAGAGACCCAGTACTTC	CAISAPDFQETQYF
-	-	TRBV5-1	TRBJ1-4	TGCGCCAGCAGTAGGGCGTCTAATGAAAAACTGTTTTTT	CASSRASNEKLFF
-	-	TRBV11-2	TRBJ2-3	TGTGCCAGCAGCGGGGGAACTAGCACAGATACGCAGTATTTT	CASSGGTSTDTQYF
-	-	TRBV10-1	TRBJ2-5	TGCGCCAGCAGTGAGGGGGCAACCCAAGAGACCCAGTACTTC	CASSEGATQETQYF